These 10 T cell receptor beta chains share one sample of origin, sequenced in a study of cytomegalovirus exposure and HLA in healthy donors. PCR involved 60 Vbeta and 13 Jbeta primers. Clones were read by immunoSEQ multiplex PCR, and TCRdb kept only the in-frame ones, dropping some. The sample records 150,000 to 200,000 clones, around 75% being singletons. The material sequenced was PBMCs. The receptors were sampled from a female donor in good health and CMV-seronegative.

V gene TRBV5-4 combines with J gene TRBJ1-1; D possibly corresponds to TRBD1 (6 bases). Germline values: CDR1 SGHNT, CDR2 YYREEE (reference sequence). V gave up 4 bases and J gave up 2 bases, with 15 bases separating them. The CDR3 extends over 15 amino acids. The CDR3 bases are TGTGCCAGCAGCCCTCCTGCAGGGGTTAACACTGAAGCTTTCTTT. It is translated as CASSPPAGVNTEAFF. Full variable domain (rest looked up from reference TRBV5-4 and TRBJ1-1): ETGVTQSPTHLIKTRGQQVTLRCSSQSGHNTVSWYQQALGQGPQFIFQYYREEENGRGNFPPRFSGLQFPNYSSELNVNALELDDSALYLCASSPPAGVNTEAFFGQGTRLTVV.

This rearrangement joins TRBV29-1 to TRBJ1-2, with 12 positions matching TRBD1. There are 13 residues in the CDR3. V was clipped by 6 bases and J by 5 bases; unmatched bases: 4. CDR1 SQVTM and CDR2 ANQGSEA come from the germline V gene. The CDR3 nucleotides read TGCAGCGTGCCGGGACAGGGGGCATATGGCTACACCTTC. Its translation: CSVPGQGAYGYTF.

This clone has only a few counts. The rearrangement links TRBV27 to TRBJ2-6; 9 bases align to TRBD1. V lost 6 bases, J lost 0 bases, and 24 bases stayed unmatched. Per germline, CDR1 MNHEY and CDR2 SMNVEV (reference sequence). CDR3 length equals 23 residues. The DNA for the CDR3 is TGTGCCAGCAGCCCAAGACGGGGGACAGGGAGGCCCCGAGGCGTCTCTGGGGCCAACGTCCTGACTTTC. It codes for CASSPRRGTGRPRGVSGANVLTF.

The rearrangement joins TRBV9 to TRBJ1-1, with D maybe TRBD1 (6 bases). CDR3 length: 14 amino acids. Germline CDR1 SGDLS, CDR2 YYNGEE. Between the trimmed V and J ends, which lost 4 bases and 1 base, there was a span of 11 bases. This chain's CDR3 is CASSLTTGNTEAFF. CDR3 DNA: TGTGCCAGCAGCCTAACGACAGGGAACACTGAAGCTTTCTTT.

The chain joins TRBV5-6 to TRBJ2-7; TRBD1 agrees at 10 bases. V was pared by 0 bases and J by 3 bases, with 3 bases of the junction left unmatched. The germline CDR1 and CDR2 sequences are SGHDT and YYEEEE. The CDR3 covers 15 residues. The CDR3 nucleotides are TGTGCCAGCAGCTTGGATGGACAGGGGGTCTACGAGCAGTACTTC. Amino acids: CASSLDGQGVYEQYF.

V and J are TRBV7-9 and TRBJ2-2, with 8 positions matching TRBD2. Germline-derived CDR1 and CDR2 are SEHNR and FQNEAQ (reference sequence). The CDR3 is 17 residues long. The trim removed 2 bases at V and 5 bases at J, leaving 10 bases unmatched. The CDR3 spells CASSLTLGGAKTGELFF. In nucleotides, the CDR3 is TGTGCCAGCAGCTTAACCCTCGGGGGGGCCAAAACCGGGGAGCTGTTTTTT. The full variable domain, its missing parts supplied by reference TRBV7-9 and TRBJ2-2, is DTGVSQNPRHKITKRGQNVTFRCDPISEHNRLYWYRQTLGQGPEFLTYFQNEAQLEKSRLLSDRFSAERPKGSFSTLEIQRTEQGDSAMYLCASSLTLGGAKTGELFFGEGSRLTVL.

Written as DNA, the CDR3 is TGCGCCAGCAGCCCATTGACCGGGACAGCTTTTAACAATGAGCAGTTCTTC. This sequence encodes CASSPLTGTAFNNEQFF. The rearrangement uses TRBV5-1 and TRBJ2-1; 7 bases map to TRBD1. CDR1 is SGHRS and CDR2 is YFSETQ in the germline V gene. This CDR3 region has 17 residues. J was trimmed by 5 bases and V by 4 bases; bases with no gene match: 15.

The genes are TRBV15 and TRBJ2-1; D unclear. Trimming removed 1 base from V and 2 bases from J, with 9 bases in between. Germline CDR1 and CDR2: LNHNV and YYDKDF (reference sequence). This CDR3 has 15 residues. The CDR3, as DNA: TGTGCCACCAGCAGAGCCCAGGCGACCTACAATGAGCAGTTCTTC. Amino acids: CATSRAQATYNEQFF.

The table lists this clone with a few counts. The chain uses TRBV27 and TRBJ1-1; D gene ambiguous. Trimming left V 3 bases short and J 0 bases short, with 5 bases between. Germline assignment: CDR1 MNHEY and CDR2 SMNVEV (reference sequence). The CDR3 runs 13 residues. CDR3 loop: CASSFNVNTEAFF. CDR3 coding DNA: TGTGCCAGCAGTTTTAATGTGAACACTGAAGCTTTCTTT.

The chain couples TRBV5-1 to TRBJ2-7; 8 bases align to TRBD1. V shed 0 bases, J shed 4 bases, and the junction held 0 bases outside the gene matches. The germline V gene has CDR1 SGHRS and CDR2 YFSETQ. The CDR3 sequence is 13 residues long. CDR3 in DNA: TGCGCCAGCAGCTTGGGGGACAGGTACGAGCAGTACTTC. Encoded protein: CASSLGDRYEQYF. Combining the CDR3 with reference TRBV5-1 and TRBJ2-7 gives the whole variable domain KAGVTQTPRYLIKTRGQQVTLSCSPISGHRSVSWYQQTPGQGLQFLFEYFSETQRNKGNFPGRFSGRQFSNSRSEMNVSTLELGDSALYLCASSLGDRYEQYFGPGTRLTVT.